The clone carrying this T cell receptor beta chain came up a few times. Its specificity is unknown. MiXCR, run by TCRdb on the 5' RACE reads, gives a single entry per CDR3 protein. Of 240,000 or so distinct CDR3 sequences in the sample, approximately 7% were seen once. This specimen belongs to a study of identical twins. The CDR3 length is 15 residues. Germline V gene data show CDR1 as MDHEN and CDR2 as SYDVKM. Trimming took 7 bases from V and 6 from J, leaving 22 bases between them. Overall study results and limits: Because invariant MAIT and iNKT cells could be present, zero-insertion analyses could be partly confounded. The study found excess low generation probability among twin-shared out-of-frame alpha sequences.

These data were also reused for a study on yellow fever vaccine responses in identical twins. That source reports: Reports say the vaccine T cell response in twins looked partly convergent and partly personalized.

The sequence derives from a woman aged 18 to 35 in good health. The rearrangement joins TRBV28 to TRBJ2-7, with D perhaps TRBD2 (6 bases). Sequencing was performed on memory (CD45RO+) T cells sorted from blood. The CDR3 spells CASTPLGGDGIEQYV. CDR3 DNA sequence: TGTGCCAGCACTCCTCTGGGGGGAGACGGTATCGAGCAGTACGTC.